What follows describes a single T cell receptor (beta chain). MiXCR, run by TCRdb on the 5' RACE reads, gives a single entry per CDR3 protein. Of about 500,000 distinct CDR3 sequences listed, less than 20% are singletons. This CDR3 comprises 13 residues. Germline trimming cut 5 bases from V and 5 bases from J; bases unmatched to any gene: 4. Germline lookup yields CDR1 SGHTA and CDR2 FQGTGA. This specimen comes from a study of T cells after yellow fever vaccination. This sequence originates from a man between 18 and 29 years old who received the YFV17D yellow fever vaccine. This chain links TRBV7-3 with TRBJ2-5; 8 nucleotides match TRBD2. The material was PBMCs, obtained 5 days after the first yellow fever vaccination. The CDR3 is CASSRGGSETQYF. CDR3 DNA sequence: TGTGCCAGCAGCCGGGGGGGATCGGAGACCCAGTACTTC.